The clone carrying this T cell receptor (beta chain) was counted once. Per the authors' pipeline: The assay estimated nucleated cells by amplifying reference gene primers. Method: immunoSEQ multiplex PCR; TCRdb's copy keeps in-frame clones and lacks some. Clonal size and the V and J genes are those of that table, whereas D and trimming came from the DNA. The sample has 300,000 to 400,000 clones; 70% to 90% are singletons. CDR1 SGHVS and CDR2 FNYEAQ come from the germline V gene. CDR3 size: 18 residues. V dropped 2 bases and J dropped 5; count of bases not matched to a gene: 14. The data were obtained in a study of blood T cell repertoires in COVID-19. At the level of the study: Researchers got acute and convalescent COVID-19 samples from the United States, Italy and Spain. PBMCs, B-cell-depleted T cells, or T cells were the source of the cDNA or gDNA that made up the material.

Seattle patients were enrolled during active infection and followed longitudinally. The chain employs TRBV7-6 and TRBJ1-2; 10 nucleotides agree with TRBD1. Specimen: peripheral blood. The TCR was taken from a woman aged 30 to 39 with COVID-19, enrolled during active disease. CDR3 in amino acids: CASSLFRRGQGEGYGYTF. CDR3 nucleotide sequence: TGTGCCAGCAGCTTATTCCGGCGTGGACAGGGGGAGGGTTATGGCTACACCTTC.